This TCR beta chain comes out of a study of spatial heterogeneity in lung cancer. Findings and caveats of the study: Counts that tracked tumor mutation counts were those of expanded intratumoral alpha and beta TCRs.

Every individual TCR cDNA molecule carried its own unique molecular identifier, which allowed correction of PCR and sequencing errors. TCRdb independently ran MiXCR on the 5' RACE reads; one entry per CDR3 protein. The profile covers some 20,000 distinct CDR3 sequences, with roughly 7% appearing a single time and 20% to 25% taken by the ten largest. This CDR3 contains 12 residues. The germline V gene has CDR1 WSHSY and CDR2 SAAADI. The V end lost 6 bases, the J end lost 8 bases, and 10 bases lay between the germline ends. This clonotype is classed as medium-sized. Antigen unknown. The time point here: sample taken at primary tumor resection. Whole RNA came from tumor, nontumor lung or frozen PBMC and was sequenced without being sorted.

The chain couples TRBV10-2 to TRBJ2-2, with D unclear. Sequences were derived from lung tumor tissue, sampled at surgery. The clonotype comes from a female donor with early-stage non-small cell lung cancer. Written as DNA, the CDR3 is TGCGCCAGCAGGCAATCAGCGGGGGAGCTGTTTTTT. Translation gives CASRQSAGELFF.